The clone carrying this TCR beta chain was detected many times. Its target is not known. Stability of Graves' hyperthyroidism was defined as absent ophthalmopathy progression within 18 months. RNA transcripts gave rise to amplified TCR beta CDR3 regions. Initially, a first-round RT-PCR of the TCR CDR3 employed the HTBI primer set. TCRdb reanalysed the multiplex PCR reads using MiXCR and keeps one entry per CDR3 protein. This sample has roughly 420,000 distinct CDR3 sequences; 15% to 18% occur once, and the top ten carry approximately 7.5%. CDR3 length: 17 amino acids. Trimming at V came to 5 bases and at J to 2 bases, leaving 6 bases not matched to a gene. This entry belongs to a study of T cells in Graves' hyperthyroidism and ophthalmopathy. General study points: Ophthalmopathy was identified by the model a median about 6.4 months ahead of onset. Within blood appeared most thyroid clonotypes that had expanded above 0.001.

The V gene is TRBV12-3 or TRBV12-4, the J gene TRBJ1-4, with 12 bases lining up with TRBD1. Input material: blood. The clonotype comes from a woman aged 18-29 years with Graves' hyperthyroidism. CDR3 in DNA: TGTGCCAGCAGTCTGGGACAGGGGGCTAGGACTAATGAAAAACTGTTTTTT. Translation gives CASSLGQGARTNEKLFF.